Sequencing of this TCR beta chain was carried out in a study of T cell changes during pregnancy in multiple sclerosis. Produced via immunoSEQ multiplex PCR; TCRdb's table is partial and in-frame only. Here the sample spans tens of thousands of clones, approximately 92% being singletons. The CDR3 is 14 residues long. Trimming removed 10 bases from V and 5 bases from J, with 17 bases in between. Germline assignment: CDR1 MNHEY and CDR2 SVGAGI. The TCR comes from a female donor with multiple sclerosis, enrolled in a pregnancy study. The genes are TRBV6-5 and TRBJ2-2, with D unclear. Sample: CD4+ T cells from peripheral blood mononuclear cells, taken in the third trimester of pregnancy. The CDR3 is CATHPGGRTGELFF. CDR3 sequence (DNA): TGTGCCACGCACCCCGGTGGTCGGACCGGGGAGCTGTTTTTT.